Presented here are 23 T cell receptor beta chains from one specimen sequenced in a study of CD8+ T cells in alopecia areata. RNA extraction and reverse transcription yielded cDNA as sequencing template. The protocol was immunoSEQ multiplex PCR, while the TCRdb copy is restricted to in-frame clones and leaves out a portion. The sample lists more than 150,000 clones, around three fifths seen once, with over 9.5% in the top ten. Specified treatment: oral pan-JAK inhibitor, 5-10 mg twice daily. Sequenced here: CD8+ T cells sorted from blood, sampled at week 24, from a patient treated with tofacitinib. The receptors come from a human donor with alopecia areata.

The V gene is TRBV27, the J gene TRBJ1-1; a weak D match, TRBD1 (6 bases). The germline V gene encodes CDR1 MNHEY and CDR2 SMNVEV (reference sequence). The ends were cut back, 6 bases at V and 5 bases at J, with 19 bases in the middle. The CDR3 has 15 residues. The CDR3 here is CASSLTTGRWTEAFF. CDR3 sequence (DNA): TGTGCCAGCAGCCTAACCACAGGGAGGTGGACTGAAGCTTTCTTT.

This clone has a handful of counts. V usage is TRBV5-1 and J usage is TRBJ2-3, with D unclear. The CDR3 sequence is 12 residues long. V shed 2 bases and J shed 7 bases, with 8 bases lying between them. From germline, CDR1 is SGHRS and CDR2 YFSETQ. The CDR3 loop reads CASSFPPNTQYF. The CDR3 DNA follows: TGCGCCAGCAGCTTCCCCCCTAATACGCAGTATTTT.

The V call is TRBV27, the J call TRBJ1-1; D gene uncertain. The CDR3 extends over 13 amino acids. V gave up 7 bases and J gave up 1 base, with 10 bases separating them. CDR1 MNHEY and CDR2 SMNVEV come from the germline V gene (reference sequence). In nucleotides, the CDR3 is TGTGCCAGCACCGACGTCGGGAACACTGAAGCTTTCTTT. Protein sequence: CASTDVGNTEAFF.

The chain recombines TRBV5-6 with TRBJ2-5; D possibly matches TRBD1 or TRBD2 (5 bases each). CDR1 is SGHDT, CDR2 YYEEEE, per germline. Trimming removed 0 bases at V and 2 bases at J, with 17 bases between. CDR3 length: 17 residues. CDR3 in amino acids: CASSLEGRIYHQETQYF. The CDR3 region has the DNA TGTGCCAGCAGCTTGGAGGGACGCATTTACCATCAAGAGACCCAGTACTTC.

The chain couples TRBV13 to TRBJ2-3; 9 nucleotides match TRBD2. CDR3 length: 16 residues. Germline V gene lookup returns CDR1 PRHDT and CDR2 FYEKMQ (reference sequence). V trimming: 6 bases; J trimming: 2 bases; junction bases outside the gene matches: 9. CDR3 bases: TGTGCCAGCAGACGCCCGACTAGCGGACTCACAGATACGCAGTATTTT. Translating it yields CASRRPTSGLTDTQYF.

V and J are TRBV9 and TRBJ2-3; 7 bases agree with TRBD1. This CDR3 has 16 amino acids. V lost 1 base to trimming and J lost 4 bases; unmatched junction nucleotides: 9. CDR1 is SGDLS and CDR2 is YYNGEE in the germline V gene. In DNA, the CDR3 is TGTGCCAGCAGCGTATCGACAGGGAATGGTCCAGATACGCAGTATTTT. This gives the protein CASSVSTGNGPDTQYF.

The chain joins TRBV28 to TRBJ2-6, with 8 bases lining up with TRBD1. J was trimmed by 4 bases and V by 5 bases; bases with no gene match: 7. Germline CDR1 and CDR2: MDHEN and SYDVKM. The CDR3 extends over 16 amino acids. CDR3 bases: TGTGCCAGCAGTCCCGAGACAGGGGTAGGGGCCAACGTCCTGACTTTC. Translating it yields CASSPETGVGANVLTF.

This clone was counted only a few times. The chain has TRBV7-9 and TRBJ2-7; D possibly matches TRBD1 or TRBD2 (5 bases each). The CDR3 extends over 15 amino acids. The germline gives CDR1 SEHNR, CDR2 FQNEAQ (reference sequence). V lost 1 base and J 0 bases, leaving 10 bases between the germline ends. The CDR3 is CASSLGSGTSYEQYF. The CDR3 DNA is TGTGCCAGCAGCTTAGGGTCAGGGACCTCCTACGAGCAGTACTTC.

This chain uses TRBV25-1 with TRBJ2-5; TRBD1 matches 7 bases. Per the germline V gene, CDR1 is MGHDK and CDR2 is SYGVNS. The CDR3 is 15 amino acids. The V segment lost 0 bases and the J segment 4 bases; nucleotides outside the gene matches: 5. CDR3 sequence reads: CASSEYKGARETQYF. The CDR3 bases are TGTGCCAGCAGTGAATACAAGGGGGCGAGAGAGACCCAGTACTTC. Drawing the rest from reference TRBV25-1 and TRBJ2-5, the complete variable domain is EADIYQTPRYLVIGTGKKITLECSQTMGHDKMYWYQQDPGMELHLIHYSYGVNSTEKGDLSSESTVSRIRTEHFPLTLESARPSHTSQYLCASSEYKGARETQYFGPGTRLLVL.

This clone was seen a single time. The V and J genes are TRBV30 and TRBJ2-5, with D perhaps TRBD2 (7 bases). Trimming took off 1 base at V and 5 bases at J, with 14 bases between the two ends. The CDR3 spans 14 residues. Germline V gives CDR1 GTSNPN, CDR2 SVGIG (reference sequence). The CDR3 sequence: CAWSDSGGGETQYF. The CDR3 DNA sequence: TGTGCCTGGAGTGATTCGGGGGGCGGGGAGACCCAGTACTTC.

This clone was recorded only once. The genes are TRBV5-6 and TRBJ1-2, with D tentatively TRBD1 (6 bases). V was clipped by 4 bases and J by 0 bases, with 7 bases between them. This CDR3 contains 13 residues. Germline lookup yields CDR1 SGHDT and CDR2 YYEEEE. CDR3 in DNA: TGTGCCAGCAGCCAGGGGACTAACTATGGCTACACCTTC. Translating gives CASSQGTNYGYTF.

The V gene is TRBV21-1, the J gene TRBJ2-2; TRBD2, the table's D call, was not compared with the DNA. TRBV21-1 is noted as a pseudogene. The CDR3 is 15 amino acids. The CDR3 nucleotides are TGTGCCAGAAGACCTAGCGGGGTAAACACCGGGGAGCTGTTTTTT. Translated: CARRPSGVNTGELFF.

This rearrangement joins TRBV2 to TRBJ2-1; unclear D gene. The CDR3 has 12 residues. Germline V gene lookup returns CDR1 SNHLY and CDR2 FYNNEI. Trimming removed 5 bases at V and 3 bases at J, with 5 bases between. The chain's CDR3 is CASSLLYNEQFF. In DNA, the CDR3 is TGTGCCAGCAGTCTCCTCTACAATGAGCAGTTCTTC.

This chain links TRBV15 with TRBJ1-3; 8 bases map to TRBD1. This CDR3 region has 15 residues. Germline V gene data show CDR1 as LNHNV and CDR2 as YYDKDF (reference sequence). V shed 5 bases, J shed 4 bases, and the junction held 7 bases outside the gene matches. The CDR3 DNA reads TGTGCCACCAGCGGACAGGGTTTGAAGGGAAACACCATATATTTT. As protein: CATSGQGLKGNTIYF.

This CDR3 reads CATAGQVANTGELFF. As DNA, the CDR3 is TGTGCCACTGCAGGACAGGTTGCGAACACCGGGGAGCTGTTTTTT. The chain combines TRBV7-9 with TRBJ2-2; 7 bases agree with TRBD1. CDR3 length: 15 residues. Per the germline V gene, CDR1 is SEHNR and CDR2 is FQNEAQ (reference sequence). Trimming at V came to 10 bases and at J to 0 bases, leaving 8 bases not matched to a gene.

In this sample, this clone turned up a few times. Here the CDR3 DNA reads TGTGCCAGCAGCTTACCCGGGGGCACAGATACGCAGTATTTT. Encoded protein: CASSLPGGTDTQYF. The genes are TRBV7-9 and TRBJ2-3; a weak D match, TRBD2 (5 bases). Germline CDR1 is SEHNR and CDR2 is FQNEAQ (reference sequence). The CDR3 consists of 14 residues. Between the trimmed V and J ends, which lost 2 bases and 1 base, there was a span of 7 bases.

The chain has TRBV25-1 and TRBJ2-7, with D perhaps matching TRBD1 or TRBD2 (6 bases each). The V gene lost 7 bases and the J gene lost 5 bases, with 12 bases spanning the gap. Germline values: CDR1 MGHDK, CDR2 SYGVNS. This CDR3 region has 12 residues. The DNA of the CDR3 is TGTGCCAGCAAGACGGGGGCGGACGAGCAGTACTTC. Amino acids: CASKTGADEQYF.

CDR3 amino acids: CASSLYSSRSSTDTQYF. DNA for the CDR3: TGTGCCAGCAGCTTATACTCTAGCCGCTCTAGCACAGATACGCAGTATTTT. The V gene is TRBV7-8, the J gene TRBJ2-3; possible D gene TRBD2, 5 bases. Trimming left V 2 bases short and J 0 bases short, with 15 bases between. From germline, CDR1 is SGHVS and CDR2 FQNEAQ. The CDR3 consists of 17 residues.

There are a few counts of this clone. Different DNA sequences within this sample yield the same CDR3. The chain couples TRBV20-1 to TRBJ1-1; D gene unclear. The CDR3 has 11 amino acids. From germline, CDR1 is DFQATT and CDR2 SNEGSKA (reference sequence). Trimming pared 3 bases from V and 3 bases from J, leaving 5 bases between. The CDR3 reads CSARDYTEAFF. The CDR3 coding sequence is TGCAGTGCTAGGGACTACACTGAAGCTTTCTTT.

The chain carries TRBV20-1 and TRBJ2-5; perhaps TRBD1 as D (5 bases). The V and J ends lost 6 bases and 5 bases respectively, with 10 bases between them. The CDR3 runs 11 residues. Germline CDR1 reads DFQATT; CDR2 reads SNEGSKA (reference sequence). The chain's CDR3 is CSAPGLETQYF. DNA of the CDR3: TGCAGTGCCCCAGGGTTGGAGACCCAGTACTTC.

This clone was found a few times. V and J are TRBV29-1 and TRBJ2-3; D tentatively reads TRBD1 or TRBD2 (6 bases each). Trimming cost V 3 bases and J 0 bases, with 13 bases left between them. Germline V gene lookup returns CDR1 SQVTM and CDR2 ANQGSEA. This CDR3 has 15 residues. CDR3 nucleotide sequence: TGCAGCGTTGAGGTCGGGGGCCGCAGCACAGATACGCAGTATTTT. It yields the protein CSVEVGGRSTDTQYF.

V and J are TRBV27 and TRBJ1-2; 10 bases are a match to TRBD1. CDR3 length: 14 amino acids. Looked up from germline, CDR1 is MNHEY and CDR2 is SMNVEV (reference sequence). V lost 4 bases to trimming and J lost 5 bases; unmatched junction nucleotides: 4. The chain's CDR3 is CASSYGGQGYGYTF. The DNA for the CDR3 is TGTGCCAGCAGTTACGGGGGACAGGGGTATGGCTACACCTTC.

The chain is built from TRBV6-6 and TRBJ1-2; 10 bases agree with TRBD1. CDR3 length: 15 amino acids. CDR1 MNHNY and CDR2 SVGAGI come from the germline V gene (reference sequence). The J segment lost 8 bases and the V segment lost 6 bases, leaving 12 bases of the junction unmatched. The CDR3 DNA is TGTGCCAGCAGGGGACAGGGGCCAAGTATGGGAGGCTACACCTTC. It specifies CASRGQGPSMGGYTF.